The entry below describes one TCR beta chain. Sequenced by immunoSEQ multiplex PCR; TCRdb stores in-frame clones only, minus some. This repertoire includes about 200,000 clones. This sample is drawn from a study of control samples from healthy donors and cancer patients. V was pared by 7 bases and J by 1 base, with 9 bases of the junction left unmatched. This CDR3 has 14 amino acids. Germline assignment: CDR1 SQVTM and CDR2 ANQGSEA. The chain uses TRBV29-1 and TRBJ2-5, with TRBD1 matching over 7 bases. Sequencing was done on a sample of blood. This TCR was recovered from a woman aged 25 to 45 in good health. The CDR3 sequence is CSAESGQAQETQYF. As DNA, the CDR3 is TGCAGCGCCGAATCCGGACAGGCCCAAGAGACCCAGTACTTC.